The present T cell receptor beta chain was sequenced within a study of regulatory T cells in long-lasting Graves disease (dated by TCRdb to about 2021). Regarding the research as a whole: Persistent Graves' disease was defined as persistently positive TSH receptor autoantibodies together with antithyroid drug treatment for over 5 years. A total of roughly 35 samples were covered by TCR sequencing, comprising around 13 persistent and around 20 newly diagnosed Graves' disease patients. Peripheral blood TCR sequencing and RNA sequencing compared persistent Graves' disease patients with newly diagnosed Graves' disease patients. On average, persistent Graves' disease patients in the clinical cohort had been on antithyroid drugs for around 9.5 years. The study was conducted in China and was registered as a clinical trial. Points the paper makes about the study in general: Peripheral blood alone was examined, since thyroid tissue, which constituted the primary lesion, could not be accessed. TRBV28, TRBJ1-2 and TRBJ2-5 were preferentially used in persistent disease, while TRBV20-1 and TRBJ2-1 were favored in newly diagnosed disease. Compared with newly diagnosed patients, persistent Graves' disease patients had lower TCR Shannon entropy and fewer highly expanded clones, which suggests clonal expansion. The authors acknowledged the small sample size as a limitation that may reduce accuracy. More public clonotypes were shared among persistent patients (2,741) than among newly diagnosed patients (966). Only the TCR beta chain was sequenced and analyzed.

With respect to this clonotype: Its antigen remains unidentified. No clone much larger than this one lies a single base away; base qualities are absent.

The germline V gene (reference sequence) supplies CDR1 SEHNR and CDR2 FQNEAQ. From the cysteine up to the phenylalanine, the CDR3 has a length of 14 residues. Left in the record is the CDR3 DNA by itself, 42 bases read in frame from the first base. V is reduced by 8 bases and J by 0 bases, leaving a spacing of 13 bases between them. Preparation of the library involved multiplex PCR. TCRdb names Illumina HiSeq 4000 as the instrument used. To build TCR beta libraries, CDR3 regions were amplified by Arm-PCR using iRepertoire HTBI primers. Gel purification was performed on PCR products prior to sequencing. The study's own analysis went as follows. Across samples, roughly 60 TRBV and 13 to 15 TRBJ segments were identified and used for gene usage analysis of CDR3 amino acid clonotypes. COPE and FqMerger were used to merge the filtered high-quality paired reads into contigs. BLAST was used to align contigs to IMGT TRBV, TRBD and TRBJ reference genes, with CDR3 defined following IMGT. Highly expanded clones were defined as clonotypes with a frequency above 0.1%. Repertoire diversity was measured by Shannon entropy, and V-J evenness by the Gini coefficient. A clonotype was considered public if more than one individual shared it. The public reads were quality trimmed at Q25 with fastp and then assembled into clones with MiXCR by TCRdb, keeping productive beta chains. Here each entry gathers all rows of one CDR3 protein and keeps the most common genes and DNA. These V and J calls derive from TCRdb rather than the authors' analysis. The sample data list hundreds of thousands of distinct CDR3 sequences, and under 25% of these were observed just once. Jointly, the top ten make up roughly 6.9% of the sample.

Per the publication, the time point label means: persistent/refractory GD, antithyroid drugs over 5 years with positive TRAb. RNA was extracted from PBMCs in TRIzol for both TCR sequencing and RNA sequencing. Graves' disease was diagnosed according to American Thyroid Association guidelines. Recruitment of patients was carried out at an endocrinology department in Xi'an, China. Each patient gave about 10 milliliters of peripheral blood, collected in an EDTA anticoagulant tube. PBMCs were isolated by Ficoll Paque Plus density gradient separation without further T cell sorting. An Agilent 2100 Bioanalyzer and agarose gel were used to assess RNA quality, and a NanoDrop 2000 was used to measure RNA concentration.

This clonotype originated in a female donor with Graves disease. The sequence joins TRBV7-9 to TRBJ2-5; no D gene call is confident. The sequences come from peripheral blood mononuclear cells (PBMCs), collected when the disease was refractory, from a patient treated with antithyroid drugs. The CDR3 has the sequence CASPLPGHQETQYF. The nucleotides read TGTGCCAGCCCTCTGCCCGGACACCAAGAGACCCAGTACTTC.